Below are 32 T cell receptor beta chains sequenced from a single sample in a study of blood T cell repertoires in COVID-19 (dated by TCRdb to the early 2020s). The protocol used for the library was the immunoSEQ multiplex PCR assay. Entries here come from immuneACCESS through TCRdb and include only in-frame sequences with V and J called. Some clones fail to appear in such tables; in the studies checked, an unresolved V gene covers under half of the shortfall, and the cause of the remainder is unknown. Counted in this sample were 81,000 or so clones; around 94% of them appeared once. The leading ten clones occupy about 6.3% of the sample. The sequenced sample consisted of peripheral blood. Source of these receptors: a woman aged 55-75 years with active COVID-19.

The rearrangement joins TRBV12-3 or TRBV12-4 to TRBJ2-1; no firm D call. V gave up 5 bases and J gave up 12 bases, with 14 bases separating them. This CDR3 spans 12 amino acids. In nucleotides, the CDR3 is TGTGCCAGCAGTACCCCGGGTTCGTGGCAGTTCTTC. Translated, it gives CASSTPGSWQFF.

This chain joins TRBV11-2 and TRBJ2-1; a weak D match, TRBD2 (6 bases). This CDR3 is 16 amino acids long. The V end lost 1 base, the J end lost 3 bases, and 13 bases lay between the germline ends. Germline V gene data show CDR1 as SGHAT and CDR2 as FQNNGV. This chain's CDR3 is CASSLVAGRVYNEQFF. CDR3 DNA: TGTGCCAGCAGCTTAGTGGCGGGAAGGGTCTACAATGAGCAGTTCTTC.

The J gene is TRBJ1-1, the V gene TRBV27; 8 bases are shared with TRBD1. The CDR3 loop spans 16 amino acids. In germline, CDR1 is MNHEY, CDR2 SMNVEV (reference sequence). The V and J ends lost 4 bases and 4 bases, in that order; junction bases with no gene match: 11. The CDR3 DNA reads TGTGCCAGCAGTTCTCAGAGGACAGGGTTGGTCACTGAAGCTTTCTTT. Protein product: CASSSQRTGLVTEAFF.

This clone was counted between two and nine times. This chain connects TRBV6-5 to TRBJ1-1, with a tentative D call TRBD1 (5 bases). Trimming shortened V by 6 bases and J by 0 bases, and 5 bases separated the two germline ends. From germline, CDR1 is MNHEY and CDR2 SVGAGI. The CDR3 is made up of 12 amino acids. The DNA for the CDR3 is TGTGCCAGCAGGACAGTGAACACTGAAGCTTTCTTT. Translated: CASRTVNTEAFF.

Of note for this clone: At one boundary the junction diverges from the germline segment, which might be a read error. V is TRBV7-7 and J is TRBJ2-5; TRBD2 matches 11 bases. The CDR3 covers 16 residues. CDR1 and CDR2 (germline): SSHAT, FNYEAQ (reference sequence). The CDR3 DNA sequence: TGTGCTAGCAGCTTTTCGGGGCTAGCGGGAGGAGAGACCCAGTACTTC. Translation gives CASSFSGLAGGETQYF.

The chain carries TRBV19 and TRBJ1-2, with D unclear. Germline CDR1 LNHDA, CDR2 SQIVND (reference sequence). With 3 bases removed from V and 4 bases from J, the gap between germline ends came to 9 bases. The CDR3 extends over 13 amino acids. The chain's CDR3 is CASSMRDAYGYTF. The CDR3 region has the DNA TGTGCCAGTAGTATGCGAGATGCCTATGGCTACACCTTC.

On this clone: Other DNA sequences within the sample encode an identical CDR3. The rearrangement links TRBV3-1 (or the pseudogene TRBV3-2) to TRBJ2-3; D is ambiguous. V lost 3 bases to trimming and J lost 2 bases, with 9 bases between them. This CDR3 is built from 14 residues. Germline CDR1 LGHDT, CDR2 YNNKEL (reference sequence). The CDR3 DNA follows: TGTGCCAGCAGCCAGTCTAGAGACACAGATACGCAGTATTTT. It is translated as CASSQSRDTDTQYF.

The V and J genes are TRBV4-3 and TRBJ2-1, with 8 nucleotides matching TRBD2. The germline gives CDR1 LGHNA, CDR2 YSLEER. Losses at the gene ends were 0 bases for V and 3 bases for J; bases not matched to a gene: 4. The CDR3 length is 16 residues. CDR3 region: CASSQELGLVYNEQFF. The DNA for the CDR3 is TGCGCCAGCAGCCAAGAGTTGGGACTAGTCTACAATGAGCAGTTCTTC.

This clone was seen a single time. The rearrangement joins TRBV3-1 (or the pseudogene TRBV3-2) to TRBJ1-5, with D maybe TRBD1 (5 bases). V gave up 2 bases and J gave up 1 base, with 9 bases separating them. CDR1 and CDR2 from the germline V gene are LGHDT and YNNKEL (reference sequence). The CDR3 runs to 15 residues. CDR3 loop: CASSQQGGSNQPQHF. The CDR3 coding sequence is TGTGCCAGCAGCCAACAGGGTGGGAGCAATCAGCCCCAGCATTTT.

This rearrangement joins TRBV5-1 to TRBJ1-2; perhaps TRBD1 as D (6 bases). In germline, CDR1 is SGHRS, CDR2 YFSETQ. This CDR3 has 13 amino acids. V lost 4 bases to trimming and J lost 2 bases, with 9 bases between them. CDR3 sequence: CASSPTGNYGYTF. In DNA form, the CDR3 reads TGCGCCAGCAGCCCAACAGGGAACTATGGCTACACCTTC.

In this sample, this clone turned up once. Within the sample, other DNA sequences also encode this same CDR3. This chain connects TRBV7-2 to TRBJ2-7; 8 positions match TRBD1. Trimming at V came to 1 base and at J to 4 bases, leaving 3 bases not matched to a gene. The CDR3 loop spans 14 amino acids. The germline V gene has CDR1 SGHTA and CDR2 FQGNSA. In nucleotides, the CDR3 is TGTGCCAGCAGCTTAGGGCAGGGGGCTTACGAGCAGTACTTC. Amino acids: CASSLGQGAYEQYF.

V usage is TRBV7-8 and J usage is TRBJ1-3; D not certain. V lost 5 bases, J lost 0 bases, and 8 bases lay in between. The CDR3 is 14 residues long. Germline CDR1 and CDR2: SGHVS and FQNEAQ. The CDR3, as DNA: TGTGCCAGCAGCCCGGAGAGCTCTGGAAACACCATATATTTT. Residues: CASSPESSGNTIYF.

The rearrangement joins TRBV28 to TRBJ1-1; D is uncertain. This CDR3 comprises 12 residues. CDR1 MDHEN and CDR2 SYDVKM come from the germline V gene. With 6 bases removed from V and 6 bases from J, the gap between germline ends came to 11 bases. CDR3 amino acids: CASRNGVSEAFF. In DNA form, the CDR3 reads TGTGCCAGCAGAAACGGGGTTTCTGAAGCTTTCTTT.

CDR3 in amino acids: CASSQEMGPKGDTQYF. CDR3 DNA sequence: TGCGCCAGCAGCCAAGAAATGGGGCCCAAGGGAGATACGCAGTATTTT. The rearrangement uses TRBV4-1 and TRBJ2-3; tentatively, D is TRBD1 (5 bases). V dropped 0 bases and J dropped 5 bases, with 15 bases sitting between them. Germline V gene data show CDR1 as MGHRA and CDR2 as YSYEKL. The length of the CDR3 is 16 residues.

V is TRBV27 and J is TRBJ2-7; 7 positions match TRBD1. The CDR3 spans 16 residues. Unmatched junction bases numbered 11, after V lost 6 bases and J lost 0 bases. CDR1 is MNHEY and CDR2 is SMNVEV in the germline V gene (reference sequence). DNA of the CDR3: TGTGCCAGCAGAAAACCCGGGACAGCTCTCTCCTACGAGCAGTACTTC. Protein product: CASRKPGTALSYEQYF.

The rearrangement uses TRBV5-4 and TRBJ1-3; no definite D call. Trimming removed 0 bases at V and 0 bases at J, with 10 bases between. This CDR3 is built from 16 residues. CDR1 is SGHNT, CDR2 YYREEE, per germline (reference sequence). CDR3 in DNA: TGTGCCAGCAGCTTGGACCAGGCCAACTCTGGAAACACCATATATTTT. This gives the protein CASSLDQANSGNTIYF.

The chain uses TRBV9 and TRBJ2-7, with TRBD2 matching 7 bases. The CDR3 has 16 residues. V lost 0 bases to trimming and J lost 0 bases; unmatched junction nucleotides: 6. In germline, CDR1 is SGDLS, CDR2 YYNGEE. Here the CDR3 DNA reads TGTGCCAGCAGCGTAGGGGCGGGAGCACGCTCCTACGAGCAGTACTTC. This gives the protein CASSVGAGARSYEQYF.

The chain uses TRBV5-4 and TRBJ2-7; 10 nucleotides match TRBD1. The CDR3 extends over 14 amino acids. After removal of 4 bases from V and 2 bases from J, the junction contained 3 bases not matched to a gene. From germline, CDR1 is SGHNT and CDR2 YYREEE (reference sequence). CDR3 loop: CASSLTGGTYEQYF. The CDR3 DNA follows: TGTGCCAGCAGCCTGACAGGGGGCACCTACGAGCAGTACTTC.

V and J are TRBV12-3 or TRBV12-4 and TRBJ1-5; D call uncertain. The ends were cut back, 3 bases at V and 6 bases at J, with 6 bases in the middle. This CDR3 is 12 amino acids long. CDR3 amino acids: CASSLGSQPQHF. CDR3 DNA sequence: TGTGCCAGCAGTTTGGGCAGTCAGCCCCAGCATTTT.

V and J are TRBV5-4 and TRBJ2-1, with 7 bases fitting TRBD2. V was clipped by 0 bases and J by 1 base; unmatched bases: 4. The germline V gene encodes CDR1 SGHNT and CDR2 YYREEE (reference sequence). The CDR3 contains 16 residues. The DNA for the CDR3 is TGTGCCAGCAGCTTGGGGGGAGCGGGGTCCTACAATGAGCAGTTCTTC. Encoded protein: CASSLGGAGSYNEQFF.

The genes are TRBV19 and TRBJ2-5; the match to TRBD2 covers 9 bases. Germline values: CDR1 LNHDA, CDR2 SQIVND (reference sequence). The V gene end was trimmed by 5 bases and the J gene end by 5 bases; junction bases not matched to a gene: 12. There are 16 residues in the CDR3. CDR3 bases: TGTGCCAGTAGTGAAAGGCGGGGGGGCTTTGGGGAGACCCAGTACTTC. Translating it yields CASSERRGGFGETQYF.

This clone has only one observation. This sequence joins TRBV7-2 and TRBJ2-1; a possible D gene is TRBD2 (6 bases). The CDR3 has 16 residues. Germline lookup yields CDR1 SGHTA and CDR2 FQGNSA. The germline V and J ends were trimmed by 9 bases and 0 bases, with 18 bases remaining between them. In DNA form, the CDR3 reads TGTGCCAGTGCCTCGGGCGGGGCAAGCTCCTACAATGAGCAGTTCTTC. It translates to CASASGGASSYNEQFF.

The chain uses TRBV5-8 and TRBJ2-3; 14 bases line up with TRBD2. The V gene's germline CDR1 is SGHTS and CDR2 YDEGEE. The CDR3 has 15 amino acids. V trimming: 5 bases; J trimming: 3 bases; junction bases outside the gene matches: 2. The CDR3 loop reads CASRRLAGGTDTQYF. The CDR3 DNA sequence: TGTGCCAGCAGGCGACTAGCGGGAGGGACAGATACGCAGTATTTT.

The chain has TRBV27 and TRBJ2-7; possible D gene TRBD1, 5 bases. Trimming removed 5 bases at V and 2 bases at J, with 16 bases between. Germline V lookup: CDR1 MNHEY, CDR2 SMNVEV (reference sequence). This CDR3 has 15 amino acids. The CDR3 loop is CASSARWGLTYEQYF. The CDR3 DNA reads TGTGCCAGCAGTGCACGCTGGGGCCTTACCTACGAGCAGTACTTC.

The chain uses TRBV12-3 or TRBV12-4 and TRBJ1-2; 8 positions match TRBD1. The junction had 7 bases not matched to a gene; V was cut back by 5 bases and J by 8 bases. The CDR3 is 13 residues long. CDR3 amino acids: CASSLDRAMGYTF. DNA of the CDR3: TGTGCCAGCAGTCTGGACAGGGCGATGGGCTACACCTTC.

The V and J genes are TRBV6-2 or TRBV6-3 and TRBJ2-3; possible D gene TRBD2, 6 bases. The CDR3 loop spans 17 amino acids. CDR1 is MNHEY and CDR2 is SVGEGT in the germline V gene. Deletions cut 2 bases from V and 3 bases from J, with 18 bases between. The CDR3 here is CASSYPPGGVQTDTQYF. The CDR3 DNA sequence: TGTGCCAGCAGTTACCCCCCAGGCGGGGTCCAAACAGATACGCAGTATTTT.

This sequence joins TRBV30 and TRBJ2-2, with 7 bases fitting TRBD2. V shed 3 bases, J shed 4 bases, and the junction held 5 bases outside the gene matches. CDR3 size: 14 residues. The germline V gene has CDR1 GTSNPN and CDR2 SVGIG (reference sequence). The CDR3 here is CAWRMRGSTGELFF. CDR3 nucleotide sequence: TGTGCCTGGAGAATGCGGGGGAGCACCGGGGAGCTGTTTTTT.

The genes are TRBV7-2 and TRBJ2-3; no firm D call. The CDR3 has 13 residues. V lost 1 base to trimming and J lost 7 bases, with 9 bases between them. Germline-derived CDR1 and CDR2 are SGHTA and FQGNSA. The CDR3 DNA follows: TGTGCCAGCAGCTTAGACAATCTGTATACGCAGTATTTT. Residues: CASSLDNLYTQYF.

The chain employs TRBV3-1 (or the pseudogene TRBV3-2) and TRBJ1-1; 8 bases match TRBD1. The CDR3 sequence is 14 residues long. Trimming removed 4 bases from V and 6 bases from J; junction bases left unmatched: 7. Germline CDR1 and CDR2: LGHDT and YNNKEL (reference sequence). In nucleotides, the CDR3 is TGTGCCAGCAGCCGTGGGACAGGAGGAGCTGAAGCTTTCTTT. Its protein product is CASSRGTGGAEAFF.

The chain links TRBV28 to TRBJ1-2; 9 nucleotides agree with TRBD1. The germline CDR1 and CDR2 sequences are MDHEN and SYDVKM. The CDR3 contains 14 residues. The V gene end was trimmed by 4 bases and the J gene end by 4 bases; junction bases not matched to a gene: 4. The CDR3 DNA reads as TGTGCCAGCAGTTCCGGACAGGGGACCTATGGCTACACCTTC. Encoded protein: CASSSGQGTYGYTF.

The CDR3 DNA reads TGTGCCAGCAGCACCGGGTGGTCTAGCGGGGGGGACACAGATACGCAGTATTTT. It specifies CASSTGWSSGGDTDTQYF. This chain joins TRBV7-3 and TRBJ2-3; 12 positions agree with TRBD2. Per the germline V gene, CDR1 is SGHTA and CDR2 is FQGTGA. Trimming took 5 bases from V and 2 from J; bases not matched to a gene: 11. This CDR3 region has 18 residues.

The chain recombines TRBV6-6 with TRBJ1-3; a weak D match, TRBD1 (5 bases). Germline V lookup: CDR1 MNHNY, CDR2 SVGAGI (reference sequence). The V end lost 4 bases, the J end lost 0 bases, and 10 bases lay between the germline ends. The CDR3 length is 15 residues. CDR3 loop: CASSLDKRSGNTIYF. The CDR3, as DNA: TGTGCCAGCAGTTTGGACAAACGCTCTGGAAACACCATATATTTT.